The rows below give T cell receptor beta chains drawn from one sample of a study of shared clonotypes between healthy human individuals. Produced via immunoSEQ multiplex PCR; TCRdb's table is partial and in-frame only. This table holds approximately 1,500,000 clones, approximately 98% found once. Source material: naive CD4+ T cells sorted from blood. These receptors originate from a man aged 30 to 39 in good health. Both conserved end residues are part of each CDR3. D genes are given only for firm matches. Only part of the rows carry a size: once, few, many, or a class if the clone is expanded.

j_gene	v_gene	abundance	d_gene	CDR3nt	CDR3aa
TRBJ1-5	TRBV19	NA	NA	TGTGCCAGTAGTATGCAGCCACCCTCTCGCAGGGGCCAGCATTTT	CASSMQPPSRRGQHF
TRBJ2-7	TRBV2	NA	NA	TGTGCCAGCACCCTGGTATGGGGGGCTGAAGACTCCTACGAGCAGTACTTC	CASTLVWGAEDSYEQYF
TRBJ2-5	TRBV5-1	NA	NA	TGCGCCAGCAGCTTGGGGGGGGACGAGACCCAGTACTTC	CASSLGGDETQYF
TRBJ1-1	TRBV4-3	NA	TRBD1	TGCGCCAGCAGCCCTCGACAGGGGAACACTGAAGCTTTCTTT	CASSPRQGNTEAFF
TRBJ1-1	TRBV14	NA	NA	TGTGCCAGCAGCCAAGGTGCGGTCGGGGGAAGGTACACTGAAGCTTTCTTT	CASSQGAVGGRYTEAFF
TRBJ2-1	TRBV5-4	once	TRBD2	TGTGCCAGCAGCGTACCGACTAGCGGTCGCTACAATGAGCAGTTCTTC	CASSVPTSGRYNEQFF
TRBJ2-3	TRBV5-1	NA	NA	TGCGCCAGCAGCACGACCTTCACAGATACGCAGTATTTT	CASSTTFTDTQYF
TRBJ2-5	TRBV27	once	TRBD2	TGTGCCAGCAGTTCCCCCCCTAGCGGGAGGGGAGAGACCCAGTACTTC	CASSSPPSGRGETQYF
TRBJ2-7	TRBV5-5	once	NA	TGTGCCAGCAGCTTGGGCCCGGGGGCGGCCTACGAGCAGTACTTC	CASSLGPGAAYEQYF
TRBJ2-3	TRBV2	NA	NA	TGTGCCAGCAGATCCTGGCGGCAGGGAAATTCAGATACGCAGTATTTT	CASRSWRQGNSDTQYF
TRBJ2-1	TRBV25-1	NA	NA	TGTGCCAGCAGTGGCCGGCGCTCCTACAATGAGCAGTTCTTC	CASSGRRSYNEQFF
TRBJ1-2	TRBV4-3	NA	TRBD1	TGCGCCAGCAGCCAAGACCCAGGGGGCCCGGGATATGGCTACACCTTC	CASSQDPGGPGYGYTF
TRBJ2-7	TRBV11-1	NA	NA	TGTGCCAGCAGCATATACAGGGCTTACGAGCAGTACTTC	CASSIYRAYEQYF
TRBJ1-5	TRBV6-5	NA	NA	TGTGCCAGCAGTTACGTTGTCCATCAGCCCCAGCATTTT	CASSYVVHQPQHF
TRBJ2-1	TRBV27	once	TRBD2	TGTGCCAGCAGTTTTGGGACTAGCGGGATCGATGAGCAGTTCTTC	CASSFGTSGIDEQFF
TRBJ2-3	TRBV7-9	NA	NA	TGTGCCAGCAGCTGGCGCCCATCCAGCACAGATACGCAGTATTTT	CASSWRPSSTDTQYF
TRBJ2-1	TRBV29-1	NA	TRBD2	TGCAGCGTTGAAGGGGGGATAGCGGGAGGAACCTACAATGAGCAGTTCTTC	CSVEGGIAGGTYNEQFF
TRBJ2-3	TRBV12-5	NA	TRBD2	TGTGCTAGTGGACTTAGCGGGAGCACAGATACGCAGTATTTT	CASGLSGSTDTQYF